The table lists the clone carrying this TCR beta chain with a few counts. A single record per CDR3 protein comes from TCRdb applying MiXCR to the RACE reads. The sample lists approximately 260,000 distinct CDR3 sequences; roughly 7.7% were seen once. This sample's time point: pre-sensitization, week 0. Treatment noted: therapeutic diphenylcyclopropenone sensitization with weekly scalp DPC. This CDR3 is 13 amino acids long. V was pared by 6 bases and J by 5 bases, with 10 bases between. CDR1 and CDR2 from the germline V gene are SGHVS and FNYEAQ. The record originates from a study of human T cells and chemical hapten exposure. Study-wide context: 2% DPC was applied to roughly 2 cm by roughly 2 cm of upper inner arm skin for sensitization.

This TCR derives from a man aged 18 to 35 with alopecia areata. Some clones in this sample may be carry-over from other donors' samples. Here the sequenced sample was whole blood, taken in connection with sensitization to the hapten diphenylcyclopropenone (DPC). The chain is built from TRBV7-6 and TRBJ2-2; D remains unclear. In nucleotides, the CDR3 is TGTGCCAGCAGTTCGGTCGATACCGGGGAGCTGTTTTTT. It specifies CASSSVDTGELFF.